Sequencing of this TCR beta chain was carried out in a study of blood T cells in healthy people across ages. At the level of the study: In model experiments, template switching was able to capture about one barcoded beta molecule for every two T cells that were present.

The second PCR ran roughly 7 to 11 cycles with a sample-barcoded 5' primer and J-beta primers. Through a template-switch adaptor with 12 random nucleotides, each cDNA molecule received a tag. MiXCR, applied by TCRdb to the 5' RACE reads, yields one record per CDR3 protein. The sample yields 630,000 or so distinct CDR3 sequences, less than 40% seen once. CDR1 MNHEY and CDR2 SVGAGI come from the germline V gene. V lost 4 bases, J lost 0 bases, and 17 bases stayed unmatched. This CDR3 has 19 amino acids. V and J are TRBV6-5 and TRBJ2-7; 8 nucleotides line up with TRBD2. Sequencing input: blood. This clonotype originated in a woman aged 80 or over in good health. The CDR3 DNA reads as TGTGCCAGCAGTTTAAGACCCCAGCGGGGGTCCCCGAGCTCCTACGAGCAGTACTTC. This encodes CASSLRPQRGSPSSYEQYF.